These T cell receptor beta chains were read from a single sample in a study of blood T cell repertoires in COVID-19. The table came from immunoSEQ multiplex PCR; TCRdb's copy has only in-frame clones and leaves some out. The table lists about 200,000 clones, 85% to 90% of them singletons. Sequenced: peripheral blood. Receptors originate from a man older than 75 with acute or convalescent COVID-19. CDR3s leave out the opening cysteine and the closing phenylalanine or tryptophan. Fields, in order: V gene, J gene, CDR3 length, CDR3 protein.

>TRBV3-1/TRBV3-2|TRBJ2-4|11
ASSQGTYNIQY
>TRBV21-1|TRBJ2-1|12
ASSKGSIWFGQF
>TRBV7-2|TRBJ1-4|14
ASSPGVGGTNEKLF
>TRBV5-1|TRBJ1-4|12
ASSLSQGGEKLF
>TRBV6-5|TRBJ1-1|12
ASSRQFPGAEAF
>TRBV9|TRBJ2-3|13
ASSPGTSGTDTQY
>TRBV5-1|TRBJ2-3|13
ASRGAGGGTDTQY
>TRBV28|TRBJ2-3|13
ASSLAGEGSDTQY
>TRBV10-2|TRBJ2-2|12
ASSESQGYGELF
>TRBV10-3|TRBJ1-4|11
AISVSQYEKLF
>TRBV19|TRBJ1-5|12
ASSDRGGNQPQH
>TRBV28|TRBJ1-2|9
ASYSGAGYT
>TRBV18|TRBJ2-3|12
ASSYSGSTDTQY
>TRBV7-2|TRBJ1-5|12
ASSLQGRNQPQH
>TRBV18|TRBJ2-7|13
ASSPFAGGLNEQY
>TRBV18|TRBJ1-1|14
ASSEMGGQEDTEAF
>TRBV5-1|TRBJ2-1|13
ASSATSGPYNEQF
>TRBV7-9|TRBJ2-3|14
ASSPRDRGNPDTQY
>TRBV19|TRBJ2-2|15
ASSISGQGAYTGELF
>TRBV15|TRBJ1-5|13
ATSRGLGGSQPQH
>TRBV7-2|TRBJ1-5|13
ASSLVQGAGQPQH
>TRBV28|TRBJ1-4|14
ASSFGMTGGGEKLF
>TRBV6-5|TRBJ1-2|12
ASSSPDRGSGYT
>TRBV6-2/TRBV6-3|TRBJ1-5|14
ASSRTGGVSNQPQH
>TRBV7-9|TRBJ2-1|13
ASSPRTGLLDEQF
>TRBV24-1|TRBJ2-5|11
ATSDYLGETQY
>TRBV6-5|TRBJ1-1|12
ASRAGAPGTEAF
>TRBV20-1|TRBJ1-5|10
SASTGNQPQH
>TRBV28|TRBJ1-1|14
ASSSPGQGANTEAF
>TRBV11-2|TRBJ1-4|14
ASSSGQGRANEKLF
>TRBV25-1|TRBJ2-7|12
ASSSLRGSYEQY